This T cell receptor beta chain came from a study of T cells in Graves' hyperthyroidism and ophthalmopathy. Background on the study: Peripheral blood sampling occurred at initial diagnosis, before any treatment.

Notes on the study in general: Most clonotypes expanded in the thyroid (above 0.001) were also present in blood.

Germline CDR1 is DFQATT and CDR2 is SNEGSKA (reference sequence). V lost 2 bases to trimming and J lost 2 bases, with 17 bases between them. CDR3 length equals 16 residues. It was RNA transcripts that yielded the amplified TCR beta CDR3 regions. An initial round of RT-PCR targeting the TCR CDR3 relied on the HTBI primer set. TCRdb reprocessed the multiplex PCR reads with MiXCR, giving one entry per CDR3 protein. The sample has about 400,000 distinct CDR3 sequences; more than 13% are singletons. This clonotype came up many times. Its cognate antigen is unknown. This TCR was sampled from a man between 50 and 59 years old with Graves' ophthalmopathy. The sequencing sample was made of blood. The V gene is TRBV20-1, the J gene TRBJ2-3; no definite D call. CDR3 sequence reads: CSARKSPITITDTQYF. CDR3 sequence (DNA): TGCAGTGCTAGAAAAAGCCCTATCACTATCACAGATACGCAGTATTTT.